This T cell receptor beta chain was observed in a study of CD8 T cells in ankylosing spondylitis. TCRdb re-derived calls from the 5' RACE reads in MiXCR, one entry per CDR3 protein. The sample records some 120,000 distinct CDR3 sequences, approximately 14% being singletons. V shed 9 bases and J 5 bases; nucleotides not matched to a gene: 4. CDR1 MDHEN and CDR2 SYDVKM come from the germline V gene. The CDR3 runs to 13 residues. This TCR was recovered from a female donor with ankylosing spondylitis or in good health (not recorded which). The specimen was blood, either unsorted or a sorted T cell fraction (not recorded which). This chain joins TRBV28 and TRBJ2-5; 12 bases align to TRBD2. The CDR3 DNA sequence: TGTGCCAGACAGGGGACTAGCGGGGAGACCCAGTACTTC. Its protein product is CARQGTSGETQYF.